This passage covers 14 T cell receptor beta chains from one sample sequenced in a study of blood T cell repertoires in COVID-19. Profiling relied on immunoSEQ multiplex PCR, and the TCRdb table lists in-frame clones only, not all of them. The table records about 70,000 clones, around nine tenths of them present only once. Material for sequencing was peripheral blood. The receptors shown here come from a woman aged 60-75 years with acute or convalescent COVID-19.

The genes are TRBV4-2 and TRBJ2-1, with D possibly being TRBD1 (6 bases). The V end was cut by 3 bases, the J end by 7 bases, with 16 bases between. Germline CDR1 reads LGHNA; CDR2 reads YNFKEQ. The length of the CDR3 is 15 residues. The CDR3 sequence: CASSHIGTRGNEQFF. As DNA, the CDR3 is TGTGCCAGCAGCCATATAGGTACTAGGGGGAATGAGCAGTTCTTC.

The chain is built from TRBV6-1 and TRBJ1-2; D is perhaps TRBD1 (5 bases). The CDR3 is 13 residues long. Trimming pared 1 base from V and 8 bases from J, leaving 11 bases between. The V gene's germline CDR1 is MNHNS and CDR2 SASEGT. CDR3 loop: CASSEVGVGGYTF. The CDR3, as DNA: TGTGCCAGCAGTGAAGTAGGGGTGGGCGGCTACACCTTC.

The chain links TRBV4-1 to TRBJ1-2, with D possibly matching TRBD1 (6 bases). The CDR3 extends over 15 amino acids. Trimming took off 3 bases at V and 3 bases at J, with 14 bases between the two ends. The germline V gene encodes CDR1 MGHRA and CDR2 YSYEKL. Written as DNA, the CDR3 is TGCGCCAGCAGCCATAACTCGGGGGGCGACTATGGCTACACCTTC. Protein sequence: CASSHNSGGDYGYTF.

The chain uses TRBV5-6 and TRBJ2-5; D is perhaps TRBD1 (6 bases). Germline CDR1 and CDR2: SGHDT and YYEEEE. Trimming shortened V by 2 bases and J by 4 bases, and 9 bases separated the two germline ends. The CDR3 is 13 residues long. In nucleotides, the CDR3 is TGTGCCAGCAGCTTAACAGGGAGAGAGACCCAGTACTTC. Protein sequence: CASSLTGRETQYF.

This rearrangement joins TRBV7-2 to TRBJ2-3; D perhaps matches TRBD1 (6 bases). The V and J ends lost 5 bases and 2 bases respectively, with 11 bases between them. Looked up from germline, CDR1 is SGHTA and CDR2 is FQGNSA. This CDR3 spans 14 amino acids. For the CDR3, the DNA is TGTGCCAGCAGCCCCCGGGACAACACAGATACGCAGTATTTT. Protein sequence: CASSPRDNTDTQYF. Drawing the rest from reference TRBV7-2 and TRBJ2-3, the complete variable domain is GAGVSQSPSNKVTEKGKDVELRCDPISGHTALYWYRQSLGQGLEFLIYFQGNSAPDKSGLPSDRFSAERTGGSVSTLTIQRTQQEDSAVYLCASSPRDNTDTQYFGPGTRLTVL.

The chain couples TRBV3-1 (or the pseudogene TRBV3-2) to TRBJ2-7; 7 bases match TRBD1. This CDR3 contains 15 residues. The germline V gene has CDR1 LGHDT and CDR2 YNNKEL (reference sequence). The ends lost 1 base at V and 4 bases at J; junction bases unmatched: 7. CDR3 region: CASSQAAGGGYEQYF. The DNA of the CDR3 is TGTGCCAGCAGCCAAGCGGCAGGGGGTGGATACGAGCAGTACTTC.

Concerning this clone itself: A read error may produce the germline difference seen at one junction end. The rearrangement links TRBV12-5 to TRBJ1-1, with D hard to call. The CDR3 spans 13 residues. Germline lookup yields CDR1 LGHNT and CDR2 FRNRAP. The CDR3 sequence: CASGLGVDTEAFF. The CDR3 bases are TGTGCTAGTGGTTTGGGCGTTGACACAGAAGCTTTCTTT.

V usage is TRBV9 and J usage is TRBJ2-1, with 7 bases lining up with TRBD1. The V and J ends lost 4 bases and 2 bases, in that order; junction bases with no gene match: 3. The CDR3 is 14 residues long. Germline values: CDR1 SGDLS, CDR2 YYNGEE. This chain's CDR3 is CASSPGTAYNEQFF. The CDR3, as DNA: TGTGCCAGCAGCCCCGGGACAGCCTACAATGAGCAGTTCTTC. The full variable domain, its missing parts supplied by reference TRBV9 and TRBJ2-1, is DSGVTQTPKHLITATGQRVTLRCSPRSGDLSVYWYQQSLDQGLQFLIQYYNGEERAKGNILERFSAQQFPDLHSELNLSSLELGDSALYFCASSPGTAYNEQFFGPGTRLTVL.

The chain employs TRBV5-1 and TRBJ2-3, with 7 bases aligning to TRBD1. Germline V gives CDR1 SGHRS, CDR2 YFSETQ. Unmatched junction bases numbered 7, after V lost 0 bases and J lost 3 bases. The CDR3 contains 16 residues. CDR3 nucleotide sequence: TGCGCCAGCAGCTTGGGACCGGGACAGCAAACAGATACGCAGTATTTT. Its translation: CASSLGPGQQTDTQYF. The entire variable domain, with the rest obtained from reference TRBV5-1 and TRBJ2-3, is as follows: KAGVTQTPRYLIKTRGQQVTLSCSPISGHRSVSWYQQTPGQGLQFLFEYFSETQRNKGNFPGRFSGRQFSNSRSEMNVSTLELGDSALYLCASSLGPGQQTDTQYFGPGTRLTVL.

This clone occurred a few times. One end of the junction fails to match germline, which may point to a read error. This chain joins TRBV7-9 and TRBJ2-1; possible D gene TRBD2, 6 bases. The germline V gene has CDR1 SEHNR and CDR2 FQNEAQ (reference sequence). The length of the CDR3 is 12 residues. The chain's CDR3 is CASSVAAGEQFF. As DNA, the CDR3 is TGTGCCAGCAGCGTAGCGGCGGGTGAGCAGTTCTTC.

V and J are TRBV10-1 and TRBJ1-5; possibly TRBD1 for D (5 bases). This CDR3 is built from 16 residues. V was clipped by 5 bases and J by 0 bases, with 14 bases between them. Germline V gene sequence: CDR1 WNHNN, CDR2 SYGVQD (reference sequence). CDR3 loop: CASSWGRPYSNQPQHF. The CDR3 DNA sequence: TGCGCCAGCAGTTGGGGGAGGCCATATAGCAATCAGCCCCAGCATTTT.

This clone appeared a few times. CDR3 in amino acids: CAWSADPTGLHEQYF. The CDR3 coding sequence is TGTGCCTGGAGTGCTGACCCGACAGGGCTTCACGAGCAGTACTTC. The V and J genes are TRBV30 and TRBJ2-7; TRBD1 matches at 7 bases. In germline, CDR1 is GTSNPN, CDR2 SVGIG (reference sequence). J gave up 5 bases and V 1 base, and 11 bases lay outside the gene matches. The CDR3 totals 15 residues.

J is TRBJ2-7 and V is TRBV28, with D possibly being TRBD1 (6 bases). Germline CDR1 MDHEN, CDR2 SYDVKM. There are 15 residues in the CDR3. The germline V and J ends were trimmed by 8 bases and 3 bases, with 20 bases remaining between them. CDR3 DNA: TGTGCCAGCGTTCTCCTGGGTGGGGGCCGCTACGAGCAGTACTTC. It encodes CASVLLGGGRYEQYF.

V gene TRBV4-2 combines with J gene TRBJ2-1, with TRBD2 matching over 7 bases. Germline V lookup: CDR1 LGHNA, CDR2 YNFKEQ. The V gene end was trimmed by 2 bases and the J gene end by 3 bases; junction bases not matched to a gene: 4. The CDR3 runs to 15 residues. This CDR3 is CASSQTSGVYNEQFF. The CDR3 region has the DNA TGTGCCAGCAGCCAAACGAGCGGGGTCTACAATGAGCAGTTCTTC.